Given below is one T cell receptor (beta chain) in context. Its target is not known. The data derive from a study of T cell responses to AZD1222 COVID-19 vaccine. Findings of the study overall: The donor cohort was predominantly white British with a female majority, and clonal diversity may have been underestimated. Spike-spanning, vaccine-associated CD4 TCRs were dominant at 160-218 and 743-854. Targets within unmutated variant regions were reportedly found for nearly half of spike-specific TCRs. In all cases, repertoires were sampled only after the peak T cell response.

Sequenced by immunoSEQ multiplex PCR; TCRdb stores in-frame clones only, minus some. The table shows tens of thousands of clones, with 80% to 95% occurring only once. This CDR3 spans 16 amino acids. Germline CDR1 and CDR2: SGHRS and YFSETQ. After removal of 0 bases from V and 1 base from J, the junction contained 2 bases not matched to a gene. The receptor was derived from an adult who received the AZD1222 COVID-19 vaccine. The sample in question was peripheral blood, obtained 28 days after the second AZD1222 dose. The J gene is TRBJ1-3, the V gene TRBV5-1; 9 bases align to TRBD1. CDR3 in DNA: TGCGCCAGCAGCTTGGGGGGGACAGGGTCTGGAAACACCATATATTTT. It codes for CASSLGGTGSGNTIYF.